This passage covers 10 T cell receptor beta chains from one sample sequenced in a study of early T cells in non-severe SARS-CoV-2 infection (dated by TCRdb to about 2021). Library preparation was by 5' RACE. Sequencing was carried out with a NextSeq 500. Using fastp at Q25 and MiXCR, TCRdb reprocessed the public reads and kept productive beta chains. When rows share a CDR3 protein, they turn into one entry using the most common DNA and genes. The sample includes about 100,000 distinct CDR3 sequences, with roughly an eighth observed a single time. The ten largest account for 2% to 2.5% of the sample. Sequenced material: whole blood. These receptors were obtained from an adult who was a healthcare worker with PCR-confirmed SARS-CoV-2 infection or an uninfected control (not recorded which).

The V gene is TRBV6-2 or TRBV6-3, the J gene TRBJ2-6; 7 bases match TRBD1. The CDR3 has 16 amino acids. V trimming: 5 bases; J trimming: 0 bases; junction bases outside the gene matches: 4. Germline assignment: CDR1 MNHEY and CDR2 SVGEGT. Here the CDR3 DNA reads TGTGCCAGCAGTCTCGACAGGGCCTCTGGGGCCAACGTCCTGACTTTC. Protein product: CASSLDRASGANVLTF.

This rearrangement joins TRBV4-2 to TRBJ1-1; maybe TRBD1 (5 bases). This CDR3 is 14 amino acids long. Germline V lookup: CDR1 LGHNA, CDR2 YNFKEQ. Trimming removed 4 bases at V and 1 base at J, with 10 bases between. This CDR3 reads CASSRDLQNTEAFF. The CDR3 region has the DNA TGTGCCAGCAGCCGGGACCTCCAGAACACTGAAGCTTTCTTT.

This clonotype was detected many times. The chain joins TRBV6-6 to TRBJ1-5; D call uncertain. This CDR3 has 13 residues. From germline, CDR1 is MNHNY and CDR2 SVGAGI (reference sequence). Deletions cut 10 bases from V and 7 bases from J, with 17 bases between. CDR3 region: CATQTEGKQPQHF. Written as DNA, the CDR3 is TGTGCCACCCAAACAGAAGGAAAGCAGCCCCAGCATTTT.

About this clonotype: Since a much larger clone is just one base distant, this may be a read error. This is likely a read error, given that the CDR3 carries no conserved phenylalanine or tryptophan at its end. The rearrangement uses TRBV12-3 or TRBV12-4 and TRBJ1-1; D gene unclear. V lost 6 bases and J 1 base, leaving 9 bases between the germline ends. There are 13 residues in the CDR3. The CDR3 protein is CASSSGPNTEAFS. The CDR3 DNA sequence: TGTGCCAGCAGCTCCGGGCCGAACACTGAAGCTTTCTCT.

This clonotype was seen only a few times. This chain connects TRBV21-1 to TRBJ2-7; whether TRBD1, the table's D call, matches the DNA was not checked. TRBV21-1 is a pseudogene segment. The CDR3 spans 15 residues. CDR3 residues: CASSPAGGRVYEQYF. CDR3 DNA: TGTGCCAGCAGCCCGGCAGGGGGTCGGGTCTACGAGCAGTACTTC.

In DNA form, the CDR3 reads TGCGCCAGCAGCTTGGTGGGGACTGACTACGAGCAGTACTTC. It is translated as CASSLVGTDYEQYF. The rearrangement joins TRBV5-1 to TRBJ2-7, with D perhaps TRBD2 (6 bases). Trimming cost V 0 bases and J 3 bases, with 10 bases left between them. CDR1 and CDR2 from the germline V gene are SGHRS and YFSETQ. The CDR3 totals 14 residues.

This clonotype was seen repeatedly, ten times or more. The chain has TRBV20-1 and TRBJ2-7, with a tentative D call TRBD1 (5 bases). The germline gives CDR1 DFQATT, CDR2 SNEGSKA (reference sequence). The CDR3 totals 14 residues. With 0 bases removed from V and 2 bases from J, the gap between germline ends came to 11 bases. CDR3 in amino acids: CSARDFQGTYEQYF. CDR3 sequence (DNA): TGCAGTGCTAGAGATTTTCAGGGTACCTACGAGCAGTACTTC.

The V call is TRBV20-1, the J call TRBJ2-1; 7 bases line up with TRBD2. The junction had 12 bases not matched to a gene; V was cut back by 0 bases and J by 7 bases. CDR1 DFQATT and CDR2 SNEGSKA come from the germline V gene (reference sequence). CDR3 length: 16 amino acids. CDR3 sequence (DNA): TGCAGTGCTAGAGATGCGAGGCGGGGGACGGGGAATGAGCAGTTCTTC. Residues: CSARDARRGTGNEQFF.

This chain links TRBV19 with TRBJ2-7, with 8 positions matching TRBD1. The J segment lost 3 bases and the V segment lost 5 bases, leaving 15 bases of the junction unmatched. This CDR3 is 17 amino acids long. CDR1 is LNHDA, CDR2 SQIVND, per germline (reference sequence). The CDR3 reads CASSPRPRQGRGYEQYF. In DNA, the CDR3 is TGTGCCAGTAGTCCCCGACCGCGACAGGGGCGAGGCTACGAGCAGTACTTC.

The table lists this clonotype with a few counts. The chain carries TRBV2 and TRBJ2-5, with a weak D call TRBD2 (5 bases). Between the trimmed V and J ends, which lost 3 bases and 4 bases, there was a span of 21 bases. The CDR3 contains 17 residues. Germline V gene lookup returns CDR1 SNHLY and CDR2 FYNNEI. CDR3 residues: CASSDRLGESELETQYF. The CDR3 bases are TGTGCCAGCAGTGATAGACTCGGGGAGTCCGAACTAGAGACCCAGTACTTC. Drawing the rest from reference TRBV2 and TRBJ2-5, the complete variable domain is EPEVTQTPSHQVTQMGQEVILRCVPISNHLYFYWYRQILGQKVEFLVSFYNNEISEKSEIFDDQFSVERPDGSNFTLKIRSTKLEDSAMYFCASSDRLGESELETQYFGPGTRLLVL.